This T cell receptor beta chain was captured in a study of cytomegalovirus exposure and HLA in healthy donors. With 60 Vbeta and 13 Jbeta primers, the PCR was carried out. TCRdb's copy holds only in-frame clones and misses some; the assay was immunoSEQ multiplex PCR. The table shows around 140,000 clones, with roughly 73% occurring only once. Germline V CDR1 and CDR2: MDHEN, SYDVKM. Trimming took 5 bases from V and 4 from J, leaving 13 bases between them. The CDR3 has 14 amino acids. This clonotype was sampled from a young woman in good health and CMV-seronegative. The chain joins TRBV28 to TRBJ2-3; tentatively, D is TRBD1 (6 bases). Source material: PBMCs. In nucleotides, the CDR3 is TGTGCCAGCAGTCCTTGGGACACCGCAGATACGCAGTATTTT. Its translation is CASSPWDTADTQYF.